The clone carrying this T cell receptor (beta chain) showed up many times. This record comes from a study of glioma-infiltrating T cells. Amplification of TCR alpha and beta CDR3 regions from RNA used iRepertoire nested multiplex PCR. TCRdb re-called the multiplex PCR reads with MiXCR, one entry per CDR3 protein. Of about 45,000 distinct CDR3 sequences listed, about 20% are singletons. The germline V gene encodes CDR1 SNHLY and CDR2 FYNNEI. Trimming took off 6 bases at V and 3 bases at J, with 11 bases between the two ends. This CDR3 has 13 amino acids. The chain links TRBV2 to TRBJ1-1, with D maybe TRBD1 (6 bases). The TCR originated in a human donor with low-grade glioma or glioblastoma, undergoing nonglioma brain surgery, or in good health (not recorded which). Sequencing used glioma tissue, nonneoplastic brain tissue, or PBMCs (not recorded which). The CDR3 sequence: CASSRQGYTEAFF. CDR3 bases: TGTGCCAGCAGCCGGCAGGGGTACACTGAAGCTTTCTTT.